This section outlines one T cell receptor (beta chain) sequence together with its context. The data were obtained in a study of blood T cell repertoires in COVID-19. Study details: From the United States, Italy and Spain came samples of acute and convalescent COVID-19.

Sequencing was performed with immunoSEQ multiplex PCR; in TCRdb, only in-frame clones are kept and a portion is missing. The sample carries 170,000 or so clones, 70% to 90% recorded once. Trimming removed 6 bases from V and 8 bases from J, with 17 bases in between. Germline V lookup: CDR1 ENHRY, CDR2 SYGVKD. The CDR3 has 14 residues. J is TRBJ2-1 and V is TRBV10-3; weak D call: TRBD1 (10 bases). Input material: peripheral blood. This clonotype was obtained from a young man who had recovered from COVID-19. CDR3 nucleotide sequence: TGTGCCATCAGCCCTAGCGGGACAGGGGATGAGCAGTTCTTC. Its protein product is CAISPSGTGDEQFF.